Listed here are 27 T cell receptor beta chains from one sample, sequenced in a study of blood T cells in healthy people across ages. Through a sample-barcoded 5' primer and a J-beta primer mix, a second PCR was run for about 6 to 11 cycles. TCRdb used MiXCR to reprocess the 5' RACE reads, holding one entry per CDR3 protein. The sample records around 650,000 distinct CDR3 sequences, 35% to 50% being singletons. The specimen was blood. The source is a man older than 75 in good health.

This clonotype was seen only a few times. The rearrangement links TRBV3-1 to TRBJ2-3, with D perhaps being TRBD1 or TRBD2 (5 bases each). Between the trimmed V and J ends, which lost 5 bases and 6 bases, there was a span of 12 bases. Per germline, CDR1 LGHDT and CDR2 YNNKEL (reference sequence). The CDR3 is 13 amino acids. CDR3 nucleotide sequence: TGTGCCAGCAGCTCACGTCGGGGCGATACGCAGTATTTT. Residues: CASSSRRGDTQYF.

Only a few counts were recorded for this clonotype. The CDR3 DNA sequence: TGTGCCAGCAGCCCGGGACAGAAAGCTAACTATGGCTACACCTTC. Protein sequence: CASSPGQKANYGYTF. V is TRBV7-9 and J is TRBJ1-2, with TRBD1 matching 7 bases. In germline, CDR1 is SEHNR, CDR2 FQNEAQ (reference sequence). The CDR3 is 15 residues long. The trim removed 5 bases at V and 0 bases at J, leaving 6 bases unmatched.

This clonotype was found many times. The chain is built from TRBV29-1 and TRBJ2-3; TRBD1 or TRBD2 may be the D gene (6 bases each). Trimming stripped 3 bases from V and 0 bases from J, with 16 bases between. Germline V lookup: CDR1 SQVTM, CDR2 ANQGSEA. The CDR3 extends over 16 amino acids. In nucleotides, the CDR3 is TGCAGCGTTGAGTCCGGGGGCAAGGTTAGCACAGATACGCAGTATTTT. This sequence encodes CSVESGGKVSTDTQYF.

The chain recombines TRBV20-1 with TRBJ1-6; D is possibly TRBD1 (6 bases). The germline CDR1 and CDR2 sequences are DFQATT and SNEGSKA (reference sequence). The CDR3 sequence is 16 residues long. Trimming stripped 6 bases from V and 0 bases from J, with 15 bases between. CDR3 sequence reads: CSAVGGGNSYNSPLHF. For the CDR3, the DNA is TGCAGTGCGGTCGGTGGGGGCAACTCCTATAATTCACCCCTCCACTTT.

The gene calls are TRBV27 and TRBJ2-3; unclear D gene. This CDR3 comprises 14 residues. The V and J ends lost 5 bases and 1 base respectively, with 10 bases between them. The germline V gene has CDR1 MNHEY and CDR2 SMNVEV (reference sequence). Here the CDR3 DNA reads TGTGCCAGCAGTCCCCCAGCTGGCACAGATACGCAGTATTTT. Its protein is CASSPPAGTDTQYF.

This clonotype was detected many times. The chain carries TRBV24-1 and TRBJ1-5, with TRBD1 as a possible D gene (5 bases). With 5 bases removed from V and 5 bases from J, the gap between germline ends came to 15 bases. Germline lookup yields CDR1 KGHDR and CDR2 SFDVKD. The CDR3 has 15 amino acids. The CDR3 sequence is CATSAWDGEDQPQHF. The CDR3 nucleotides read TGTGCCACCAGTGCGTGGGACGGAGAAGATCAGCCCCAGCATTTT.

V and J are TRBV7-2 and TRBJ2-3; no clear D. Looked up from germline, CDR1 is SGHTA and CDR2 is FQGNSA. V dropped 1 base and J dropped 2 bases, with 10 bases sitting between them. The CDR3 extends over 15 amino acids. The CDR3 here is CASSLVKENTDTQYF. CDR3 DNA sequence: TGTGCCAGCAGCTTAGTAAAGGAGAACACAGATACGCAGTATTTT.

DNA of the CDR3: TGTGCCAGCAGTTACTCAGGGGGGAACCAAGAGACCCAGTACTTC. It is translated as CASSYSGGNQETQYF. The chain links TRBV6-5 to TRBJ2-5; D tentatively reads TRBD1 or TRBD2 (6 bases each). Deletions cut 0 bases from V and 0 bases from J, with 8 bases between. Germline loops: CDR1 MNHEY, CDR2 SVGAGI. This CDR3 has 15 residues.

Concerning this clonotype: Just one base apart from a much larger clone, this may be a read error. The chain links TRBV7-9 to TRBJ1-4; D is ambiguous. Germline lookup yields CDR1 SEHNR and CDR2 FQNEAQ (reference sequence). The V end was cut by 5 bases, the J end by 9 bases, with 10 bases between. CDR3 length equals 12 residues. CDR3 residues: CASSPISKKLFF. The CDR3 DNA sequence: TGTGCCAGCAGCCCAATAAGTAAAAAACTGTTTTTT.

This rearrangement joins TRBV3-1 to TRBJ2-1; the match to TRBD2 covers 7 bases. The trim removed 4 bases at V and 0 bases at J, leaving 3 bases unmatched. The CDR3 length is 15 residues. Germline assignment: CDR1 LGHDT and CDR2 YNNKEL (reference sequence). The CDR3 loop reads CASSPIAGSYNEQFF. The CDR3 DNA follows: TGTGCCAGCAGCCCTATAGCGGGCTCCTACAATGAGCAGTTCTTC.

The chain joins TRBV4-1 to TRBJ2-3; a possible D gene is TRBD2 (5 bases). The germline gives CDR1 MGHRA, CDR2 YSYEKL. The CDR3 has 13 residues. V was cut by 1 base and J by 6 bases, with 8 bases left in between. CDR3 protein: CASSQVLGDTQYF. CDR3 in DNA: TGCGCCAGCAGCCAAGTACTAGGGGATACGCAGTATTTT.

This clonotype has a handful of counts. The chain has TRBV12-3 or TRBV12-4 and TRBJ1-5; 7 positions match TRBD1. The CDR3 is 16 amino acids. V lost 2 bases, J lost 0 bases, and 4 bases stayed unmatched. Written as DNA, the CDR3 is TGTGCCAGCAGTTTAAACAGGGGTAATAGCAATCAGCCCCAGCATTTT. This encodes CASSLNRGNSNQPQHF.

This clonotype was observed a single time. One end of the junction varies from germline; a read error may be responsible. CDR3 amino acids: CASSKETVGTQYF. The CDR3 nucleotides read TGTGCCAGCAGCAAAGAGACGGTTGGGACCCAGTACTTC. The chain combines TRBV14 with TRBJ2-7, with no clear D. The DNA end lines up better with TRBJ2-5; the J call may be wrong. Looked up from germline, CDR1 is SGHDN and CDR2 is FVKESK. The CDR3 covers 13 residues.

The chain couples TRBV12-3 or TRBV12-4 to TRBJ2-1; 9 bases match TRBD1. V dropped 5 bases and J dropped 14; count of bases not matched to a gene: 4. This CDR3 has 11 amino acids. CDR3 in amino acids: CASSDGTGKFF. CDR3 coding DNA: TGTGCCAGCAGTGACGGGACAGGGAAGTTCTTC.

In this sample, this clonotype turned up a few times. The chain couples TRBV7-2 to TRBJ2-5, with D perhaps TRBD2 (5 bases). This CDR3 contains 18 residues. The V end lost 5 bases, the J end lost 2 bases, and 24 bases lay between the germline ends. CDR1 is SGHTA, CDR2 FQGNSA, per germline. CDR3 in DNA: TGTGCCAGCAGCCTCCATTTCTTCGGGAAGGGAGTTCAAGAGACCCAGTACTTC. This codes for CASSLHFFGKGVQETQYF.

As concerns this clonotype: The junction departs from germline at one end; a sequencing error may be responsible. This sequence joins TRBV6-6 and TRBJ1-2; no clear D. Germline V lookup: CDR1 MNHNY, CDR2 SVGAGI (reference sequence). The CDR3 sequence is 12 residues long. Here the CDR3 reads CASNDRAYGHTF. The CDR3 coding sequence is TGTGCCAGCAACGACCGAGCCTATGGCCACACCTTC.

CDR3 nucleotide sequence: TGCAGTGCTAGAGATGGGGGATATAGCAATCAGCCCCAGCATTTT. It yields the protein CSARDGGYSNQPQHF. The chain combines TRBV20-1 with TRBJ1-5; a weak D match, TRBD1 (5 bases). The germline CDR1 and CDR2 sequences are DFQATT and SNEGSKA (reference sequence). CDR3 length: 15 residues. V was shortened by 0 bases and J by 0 bases, with 9 bases between the two germline ends.

The rearrangement joins TRBV7-9 to TRBJ2-1; D gene unclear. The CDR3 sequence is 11 residues long. The V gene lost 11 bases and the J gene lost 3 bases, with 8 bases spanning the gap. Germline V lookup: CDR1 SEHNR, CDR2 FQNEAQ (reference sequence). The CDR3 nucleotides read TGTGCCGGCGCCCTCTACAATGAGCAGTTCTTC. Its protein product is CAGALYNEQFF.

This clonotype showed up just a few times. The CDR3 sequence is CASSARPDGSYEQYF. Written as DNA, the CDR3 is TGCGCCAGCAGCGCCCGACCGGACGGATCCTACGAGCAGTACTTC. The chain combines TRBV5-1 with TRBJ2-7; D unresolved. The V gene's germline CDR1 is SGHRS and CDR2 YFSETQ. V was trimmed by 4 bases and J by 1 base, leaving 15 bases between them. This CDR3 has 15 residues.

This chain uses TRBV7-2 with TRBJ1-1, with a weak D call TRBD1 (6 bases). The CDR3 runs to 15 residues. Germline values: CDR1 SGHTA, CDR2 FQGNSA. Trimming removed 3 bases at V and 1 base at J, with 12 bases between. DNA for the CDR3: TGTGCCAGCAGCTTTGTAACGGGACAGAACACTGAAGCTTTCTTT. Its translation: CASSFVTGQNTEAFF.

The chain combines TRBV25-1 with TRBJ2-3; tentative D call: TRBD2 (5 bases). Germline V gives CDR1 MGHDK, CDR2 SYGVNS. The germline V and J ends were trimmed by 5 bases and 2 bases, with 14 bases remaining between them. CDR3 length: 15 residues. The chain's CDR3 is CASSRTVGFTDTQYF. The CDR3 coding sequence is TGTGCCAGCAGTCGGACTGTTGGTTTCACAGATACGCAGTATTTT.

The rearrangement links TRBV6-5 to TRBJ2-7; 7 nucleotides line up with TRBD2. Per the germline V gene, CDR1 is MNHEY and CDR2 is SVGAGI. V shed 8 bases and J 7 bases; nucleotides not matched to a gene: 14. The CDR3 sequence is 14 residues long. CDR3 protein: CASATGGRGNEQYF. CDR3 DNA: TGTGCCAGCGCCACTGGCGGGAGAGGCAATGAGCAGTACTTC.

This clonotype appeared a few times. As DNA, the CDR3 is TGTGCCATAGGGGGAAAGACTGGGGGCCAAGAGACCCAGTACTTC. The encoded protein is CAIGGKTGGQETQYF. The rearrangement links TRBV10-3 to TRBJ2-5; TRBD1 might be the D (6 bases). Germline V gene data show CDR1 as ENHRY and CDR2 as SYGVKD. Trimming left V 9 bases short and J 1 base short, with 18 bases between. The CDR3 spans 15 residues.

The V gene is TRBV7-3, the J gene TRBJ2-1; 7 nucleotides align to TRBD2. The CDR3 has 14 residues. Germline V gene lookup returns CDR1 SGHTA and CDR2 FQGTGA. V dropped 3 bases and J dropped 4; count of bases not matched to a gene: 3. CDR3 amino acids: CASSFTSDYNEQFF. DNA of the CDR3: TGTGCCAGCAGCTTCACTAGCGATTACAATGAGCAGTTCTTC.

This clonotype showed up just a few times. The chain is built from TRBV29-1 and TRBJ2-5, with TRBD2 matching 9 bases. Looked up from germline, CDR1 is SQVTM and CDR2 is ANQGSEA. This CDR3 region has 14 residues. J gave up 5 bases and V 7 bases, and 11 bases lay outside the gene matches. CDR3 sequence: CSAEEAGGRETQYF. The CDR3 DNA is TGCAGCGCCGAGGAAGCGGGAGGAAGGGAGACCCAGTACTTC.

This chain links TRBV3-1 with TRBJ2-5; D is unresolved. The DNA end is a closer match to TRBJ2-7, so the J assignment may be wrong. In germline, CDR1 is LGHDT, CDR2 YNNKEL (reference sequence). CDR3 size: 11 residues. CDR3 DNA sequence: TGTGCCAGCCAGAGCCGTAACGAGCAGTACTTC. Amino acids: CASQSRNEQYF.

The rearrangement joins TRBV7-9 to TRBJ2-5; D call uncertain. In germline, CDR1 is SEHNR, CDR2 FQNEAQ (reference sequence). Trimming stripped 5 bases from V and 11 bases from J, with 18 bases between. The CDR3 runs to 13 residues. In nucleotides, the CDR3 is TGTGCCAGCAGCGTAGACGGACCCAATGAGCAGTACTTC. Translated: CASSVDGPNEQYF. Drawing the rest from reference TRBV7-9 and TRBJ2-5, the complete variable domain is DTGVSQNPRHKITKRGQNVTFRCDPISEHNRLYWYRQTLGQGPEFLTYFQNEAQLEKSRLLSDRFSAERPKGSFSTLEIQRTEQGDSAMYLCASSVDGPNEQYFGPGTRLLVL.